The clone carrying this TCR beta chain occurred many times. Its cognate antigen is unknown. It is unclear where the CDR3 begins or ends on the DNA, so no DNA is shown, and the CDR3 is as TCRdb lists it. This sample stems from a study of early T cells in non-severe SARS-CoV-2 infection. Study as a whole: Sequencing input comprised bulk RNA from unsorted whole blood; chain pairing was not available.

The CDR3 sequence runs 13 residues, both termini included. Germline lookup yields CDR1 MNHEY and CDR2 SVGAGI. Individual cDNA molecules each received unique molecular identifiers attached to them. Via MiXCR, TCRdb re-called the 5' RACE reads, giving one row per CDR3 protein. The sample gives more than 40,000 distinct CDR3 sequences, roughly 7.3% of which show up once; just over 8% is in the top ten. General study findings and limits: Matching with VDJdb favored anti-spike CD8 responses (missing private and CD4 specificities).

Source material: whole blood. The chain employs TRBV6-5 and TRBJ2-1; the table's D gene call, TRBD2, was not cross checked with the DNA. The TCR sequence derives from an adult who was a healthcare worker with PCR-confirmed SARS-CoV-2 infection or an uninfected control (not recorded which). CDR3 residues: CASSSSGGPEQFF.